The present entry profiles one T cell receptor (beta chain) with its context. What it recognizes is unknown. Reasons for excluding patients were uncontrolled infection, other autoimmune disease, pregnancy or lactation. Together with thyroid ultrasound, orbital computed tomography, serum thyroxine and TRAb, clinical symptoms were used for diagnoses. Amplified regions were TCR beta CDR3 sequences from RNA transcripts. Primed by the HTBI set, a first-round RT-PCR was run on the TCR CDR3. TCRdb called the multiplex PCR reads again in MiXCR, with one record for every CDR3 protein. The sample has some 720,000 distinct CDR3 sequences, approximately 16% seen once. This record belongs to a study of T cells in Graves' hyperthyroidism and ophthalmopathy. Study-level background: Peripheral blood was obtained at initial diagnosis, preceding any treatment. Broader study findings: A model of 13 V-J features distinguished ophthalmopathy from stable hyperthyroidism.

Germline V CDR1 and CDR2: SEHNR, FQNEAQ (reference sequence). Trimming cost V 5 bases and J 4 bases, with 23 bases left between them. The CDR3 runs to 18 residues. V gene TRBV7-9 combines with J gene TRBJ2-2; D may be TRBD2 (6 bases). The sample taken for sequencing was blood. This sequence was found in a man aged 18 to 30 with Graves' hyperthyroidism. The DNA for the CDR3 is TGTGCCAGCAGCCCTCCGGGTAGCGGCCTATGGAGCACCGGGGAGCTGTTTTTT. This encodes CASSPPGSGLWSTGELFF. Looking up the rest from reference TRBV7-9 and TRBJ2-2 gives the full variable domain: DTGVSQNPRHKITKRGQNVTFRCDPISEHNRLYWYRQTLGQGPEFLTYFQNEAQLEKSRLLSDRFSAERPKGSFSTLEIQRTEQGDSAMYLCASSPPGSGLWSTGELFFGEGSRLTVL.